This T cell receptor beta chain comes out of a study of blood T cell repertoires in COVID-19. CDR1 and CDR2 from the germline V gene are SGHDN and FVKESK. The CDR3 spans 13 residues. The V gene lost 0 bases and the J gene lost 4 bases, with 6 bases spanning the gap. Individuals aged about 18 to 90 years were recruited from approximately 24 US areas. Recovery meant two consecutive negative NP/OP PCR tests, professional clearance, or resolved symptoms. Per the original methods: Amplified reference gene primers provided the basis for estimating nucleated cell counts. Method: immunoSEQ multiplex PCR; TCRdb's copy keeps in-frame clones and lacks some. The V and J calls and the clone size are those of that table, but D and trimming were determined from the DNA. There are 150,000 to 200,000 clones in the sample; 89% occur only once, and roughly 0.77% lies in the top ten.

Sequencing was carried out using PBMCs or T cells enriched from blood (not recorded which). The chain recombines TRBV14 with TRBJ2-5, with D unresolved. This clonotype originated in a woman aged 18-29 years who had recovered from COVID-19. The CDR3 bases are TGTGCCAGCAGCCAAGAATGGGCAGAGACCCAGTACTTC. It codes for CASSQEWAETQYF. Full variable domain (missing parts from reference TRBV14 and TRBJ2-5): EAGVTQFPSHSVIEKGQTVTLRCDPISGHDNLYWYRRVMGKEIKFLLHFVKESKQDESGMPNNRFLAERTGGTYSTLKVQPAELEDSGVYFCASSQEWAETQYFGPGTRLLVL.